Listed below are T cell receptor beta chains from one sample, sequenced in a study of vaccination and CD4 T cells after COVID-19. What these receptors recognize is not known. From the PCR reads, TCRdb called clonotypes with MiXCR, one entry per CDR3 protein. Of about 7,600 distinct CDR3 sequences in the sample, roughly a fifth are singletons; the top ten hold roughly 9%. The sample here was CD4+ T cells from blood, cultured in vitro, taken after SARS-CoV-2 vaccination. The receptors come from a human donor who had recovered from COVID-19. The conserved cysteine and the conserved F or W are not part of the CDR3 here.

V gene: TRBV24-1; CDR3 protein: ATSPDPHPQETQY
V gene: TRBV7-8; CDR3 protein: ASSFLRGRGGSTDTQY
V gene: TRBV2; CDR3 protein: ASRRTGSNTEAF
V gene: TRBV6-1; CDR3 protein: ASTRGLHRDTRDNEQF
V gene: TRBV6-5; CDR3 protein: ASSYTRSGVGGKNIQY
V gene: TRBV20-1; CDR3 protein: SASRGSVDNEQF
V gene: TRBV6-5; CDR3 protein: ASSYRAISYNEQF
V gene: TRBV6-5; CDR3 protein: ASSYDAGYGYT
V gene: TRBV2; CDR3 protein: ASSDWTGGTEAF
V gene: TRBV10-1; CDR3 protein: ASSDYRGGDEQF
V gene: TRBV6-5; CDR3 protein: ASSYSMTDTYEQY
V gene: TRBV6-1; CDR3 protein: ASNADRGRTGELF
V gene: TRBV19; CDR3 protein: ASRSSGGAVNEQF
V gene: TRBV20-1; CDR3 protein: SASPGGDQETQY
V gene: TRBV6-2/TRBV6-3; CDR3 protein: ASRSQTVHGYT
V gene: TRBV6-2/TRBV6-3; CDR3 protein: ASSQGLTYNEQF
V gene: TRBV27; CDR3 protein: ASHSSSEQY
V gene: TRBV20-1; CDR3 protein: SGPYNYGYT
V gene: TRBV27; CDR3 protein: ASSLLRDRGGEQF
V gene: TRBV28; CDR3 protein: ASSLPMGWGRDGYT
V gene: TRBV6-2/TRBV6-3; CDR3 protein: ASSQGAEQY
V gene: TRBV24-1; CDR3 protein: ATSDFARGTTDTQY
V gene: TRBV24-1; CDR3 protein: ATSDLGRVDNTDTQY
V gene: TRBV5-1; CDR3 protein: ASYSPERGAETQY
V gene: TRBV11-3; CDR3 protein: ASSWTSEETQY
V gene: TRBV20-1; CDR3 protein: SARDARAGGMNEQF
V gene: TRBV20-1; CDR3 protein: SARPGTGRNEQF
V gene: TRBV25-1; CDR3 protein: ASSDEGQGQETQY
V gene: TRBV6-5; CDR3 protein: ASSYGAQGARTEAF
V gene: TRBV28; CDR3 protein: ASSRPLEIQY
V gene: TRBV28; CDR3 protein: AGGATTYEQY
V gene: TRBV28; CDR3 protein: ATQGGSYEQY
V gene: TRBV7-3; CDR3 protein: ASSPVGRPNGGTQY
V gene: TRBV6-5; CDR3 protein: ASSYSDGSNQPQH
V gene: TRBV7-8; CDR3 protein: ASSLGVPGIAGRYEQY
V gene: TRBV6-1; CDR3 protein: ASIPPRENTEAF
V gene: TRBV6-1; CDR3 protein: ASRVGRSSYNEQF
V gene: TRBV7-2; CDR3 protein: ASSSSSLGYT
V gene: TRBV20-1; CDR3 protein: SAVLGQLGGGYT
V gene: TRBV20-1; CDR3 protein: SSGLADSYEQY
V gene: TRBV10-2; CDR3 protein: ASSEIGSGGEQDTQY
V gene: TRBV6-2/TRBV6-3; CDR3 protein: ASSYSTRTSGSYEQY
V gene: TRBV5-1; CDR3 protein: ASSLGNRGLNTEAF
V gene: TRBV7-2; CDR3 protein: ASSLWASGGYNEQF
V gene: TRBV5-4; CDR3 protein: ASSLAGTGSYEQY
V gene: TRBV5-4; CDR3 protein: ASSLVGTGYYEQY
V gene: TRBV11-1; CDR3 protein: ASSLRVDDEQY
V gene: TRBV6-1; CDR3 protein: ASRLLAPTYNEQF
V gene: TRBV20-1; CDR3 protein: SASPSTGGNQPQH
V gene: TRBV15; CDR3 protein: ATSRADRGRPDYGYT
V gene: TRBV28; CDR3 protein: ASSSRLLQGGYT
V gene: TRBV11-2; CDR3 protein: ASSPYRGRYGYT